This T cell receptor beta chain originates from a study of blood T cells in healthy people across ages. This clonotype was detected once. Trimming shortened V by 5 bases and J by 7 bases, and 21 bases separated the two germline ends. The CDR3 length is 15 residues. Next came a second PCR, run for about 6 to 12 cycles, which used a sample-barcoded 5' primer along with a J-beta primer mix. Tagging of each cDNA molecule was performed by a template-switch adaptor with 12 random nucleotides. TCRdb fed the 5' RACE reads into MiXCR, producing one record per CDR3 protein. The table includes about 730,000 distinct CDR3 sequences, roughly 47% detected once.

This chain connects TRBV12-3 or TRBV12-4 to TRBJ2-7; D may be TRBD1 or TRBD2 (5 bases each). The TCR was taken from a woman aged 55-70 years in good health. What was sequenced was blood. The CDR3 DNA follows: TGTGCCAGCAGTACTACCGGGACCCGGGTGAATGAGCAGTACTTC. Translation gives CASSTTGTRVNEQYF.